A single sample is the source of the 27 T cell receptor beta chains below, sequenced in a study of blood T cell repertoires in COVID-19. TCRdb's table, derived via immunoSEQ multiplex PCR, lists solely in-frame clones and lacks some. The repertoire includes about 110,000 clones, 70% to 85% of them detected once, and 1.5% to 2% sits in the top ten. Specimen: peripheral blood. The receptors derive from a woman in her thirties or forties with acute or convalescent COVID-19.

CDR3 nucleotides: TGTGCCAGCAGCTTCCGGGACAGGGTATTGGGTGGCTATGGCTACACCTTC. Amino acids: CASSFRDRVLGGYGYTF. The V and J genes are TRBV5-5 and TRBJ1-2, with 9 nucleotides matching TRBD1. This CDR3 is 17 amino acids long. Per germline, CDR1 SGHKS and CDR2 YYEKEE (reference sequence). V was pared by 2 bases and J by 4 bases, with 12 bases of the junction left unmatched.

This chain connects TRBV30 to TRBJ2-7; D is possibly TRBD2 (7 bases). The CDR3 runs to 15 residues. From germline, CDR1 is GTSNPN and CDR2 SVGIG (reference sequence). V lost 3 bases and J 5 bases, leaving 20 bases between the germline ends. CDR3 sequence reads: CAWSERGKGGNEQYF. The CDR3 nucleotides read TGTGCCTGGAGCGAACGAGGAAAGGGGGGGAACGAGCAGTACTTC.

This chain connects TRBV6-1 to TRBJ1-5, with TRBD1 matching 8 bases. This CDR3 has 17 amino acids. Germline CDR1 reads MNHNS; CDR2 reads SASEGT. V shed 3 bases, J shed 2 bases, and the junction held 9 bases outside the gene matches. The CDR3 protein is CASSDGQGKYGNQPQHF. For the CDR3, the DNA is TGTGCCAGCAGTGACGGACAGGGAAAATACGGCAATCAGCCCCAGCATTTT.

The rearrangement links TRBV7-2 to TRBJ2-2, with D possibly being TRBD1 (8 bases). The CDR3 loop spans 18 amino acids. V was shortened by 2 bases and J by 3 bases, with 19 bases between the two germline ends. Germline-derived CDR1 and CDR2 are SGHTA and FQGNSA. The CDR3 reads CASSLRALQGGHTGELFF. As DNA, the CDR3 is TGTGCCAGCAGCTTAAGGGCCTTACAGGGGGGGCACACCGGGGAGCTGTTTTTT.

The chain uses TRBV3-1 (or the pseudogene TRBV3-2) and TRBJ1-2; 7 bases agree with TRBD1. CDR3 length: 13 amino acids. Looked up from germline, CDR1 is LGHDT and CDR2 is YNNKEL (reference sequence). V dropped 3 bases and J dropped 6; count of bases not matched to a gene: 4. CDR3 region: CASSQLDRDGYTF. As DNA, the CDR3 is TGTGCCAGCAGCCAGCTAGACAGGGATGGCTACACCTTC.

V is TRBV28 and J is TRBJ2-7, with D maybe TRBD2 (6 bases). The CDR3 sequence is 15 residues long. The V and J ends lost 5 bases and 3 bases respectively, with 17 bases between them. Germline CDR1 MDHEN, CDR2 SYDVKM. The CDR3 protein is CASSPQAGPLYEQYF. The CDR3 DNA is TGTGCCAGCAGTCCCCAGGCGGGGCCACTCTACGAGCAGTACTTC. The variable domain in full, completed from reference TRBV28 and TRBJ2-7, reads DVKVTQSSRYLVKRTGEKVFLECVQDMDHENMFWYRQDPGLGLRLIYFSYDVKMKEKGDIPEGYSVSREKKERFSLILESASTNQTSMYLCASSPQAGPLYEQYFGPGTRLTVT.

The chain combines TRBV18 with TRBJ1-2, with no clear D. The CDR3 sequence is 14 residues long. Trimming removed 3 bases from V and 8 bases from J, with 16 bases in between. Germline CDR1 is KGHSH and CDR2 is LQKENI. The CDR3 is CASSPSNQVRGYTF. CDR3 nucleotide sequence: TGTGCCAGCTCACCCTCTAATCAGGTCCGCGGCTACACCTTC.

The chain recombines TRBV6-4 with TRBJ1-2; 7 bases align to TRBD1. Germline V gene data show CDR1 as MRHNA and CDR2 as SNTAGT. Trimming cost V 3 bases and J 7 bases; bases outside gene matches: 5. The CDR3 is 13 residues long. DNA for the CDR3: TGTGCCAGCAGTGAGACAGGGCTTGTTGGCTACACCTTC. Translated: CASSETGLVGYTF.

The chain recombines TRBV25-1 with TRBJ1-1; no clear D. Germline CDR1 reads MGHDK; CDR2 reads SYGVNS. The CDR3 runs to 17 residues. Trimming took off 2 bases at V and 0 bases at J, with 16 bases between the two ends. CDR3 sequence (DNA): TGTGCCAGCAGTGAACTCACTCCCGGGGATGTGAACACTGAAGCTTTCTTT. Translated, it gives CASSELTPGDVNTEAFF.

V gene TRBV7-9 combines with J gene TRBJ2-5; 8 positions match TRBD1. Per the germline V gene, CDR1 is SEHNR and CDR2 is FQNEAQ (reference sequence). The CDR3 totals 15 residues. V lost 5 bases, J lost 5 bases, and 10 bases stayed unmatched. The CDR3 region is CASSQRTGWGETQYF. Here the CDR3 DNA reads TGTGCCAGCAGCCAGCGGACAGGGTGGGGTGAGACCCAGTACTTC.

This clone was counted a few times. The chain joins TRBV4-3 to TRBJ1-5; possible D gene TRBD1, 6 bases. This CDR3 has 15 residues. Germline CDR1 and CDR2: LGHNA and YSLEER. Between the trimmed V and J ends, which lost 1 base and 6 bases, there was a span of 13 bases. The CDR3 sequence: CASSQVRGEGQPQHF. The CDR3 DNA reads TGCGCCAGCAGCCAAGTTAGGGGGGAGGGTCAGCCCCAGCATTTT.

The chain carries TRBV19 and TRBJ1-5, with a weak D call TRBD1 (5 bases). The V and J ends lost 5 bases and 3 bases respectively, with 14 bases between them. This CDR3 comprises 15 residues. Germline assignment: CDR1 LNHDA and CDR2 SQIVND (reference sequence). The CDR3 bases are TGTGCCAGTAGTGCTACAGGTAGTTTCAATCAGCCCCAGCATTTT. This encodes CASSATGSFNQPQHF.

This clone showed up just a few times. The V gene is TRBV27, the J gene TRBJ1-6, with 10 bases aligning to TRBD1. Per the germline V gene, CDR1 is MNHEY and CDR2 is SMNVEV (reference sequence). This CDR3 spans 15 amino acids. After removal of 5 bases from V and 9 bases from J, the junction contained 7 bases not matched to a gene. The CDR3 protein is CASSRETGGSSPLHF. DNA of the CDR3: TGTGCCAGCAGTCGAGAGACAGGGGGCAGTTCACCCCTCCACTTT.

This clone was counted at least ten times. V usage is TRBV9 and J usage is TRBJ1-2; a possible D gene is TRBD1 (6 bases). The germline V gene encodes CDR1 SGDLS and CDR2 YYNGEE. Trimming shortened V by 0 bases and J by 8 bases, and 17 bases separated the two germline ends. The CDR3 is 15 residues long. CDR3 sequence reads: CASSVVDRPVEGYTF. The CDR3 nucleotides are TGTGCCAGCAGCGTAGTCGACAGGCCCGTTGAGGGCTACACCTTC.

In DNA form, the CDR3 reads TGTGCCAGCAGCTTAGCGGTCACGGGAGGGATGAACACTGAAGCTTTCTTT. It yields the protein CASSLAVTGGMNTEAFF. The chain has TRBV7-2 and TRBJ1-1; no reliable D call. V lost 0 bases to trimming and J lost 0 bases, with 14 bases between them. This CDR3 spans 17 amino acids. CDR1 is SGHTA, CDR2 FQGNSA, per germline.

CDR3 nucleotides: TGTGCCAGCAGAGGGGGGACAGGGGTCACCGGGGAGCTGTTTTTT. Translated, it gives CASRGGTGVTGELFF. The V call is TRBV6-5, the J call TRBJ2-2; TRBD1 matches at 10 bases. The CDR3 loop spans 15 amino acids. CDR1 is MNHEY, CDR2 SVGAGI, per germline. After removal of 6 bases from V and 4 bases from J, the junction contained 5 bases not matched to a gene.

This rearrangement joins TRBV7-2 to TRBJ2-7; 7 bases line up with TRBD1. Germline values: CDR1 SGHTA, CDR2 FQGNSA. V trimming: 4 bases; J trimming: 4 bases; junction bases outside the gene matches: 4. This CDR3 has 13 amino acids. CDR3 DNA sequence: TGTGCCAGCAGCTACCGACAGGGATACGAGCAGTACTTC. Translated: CASSYRQGYEQYF.

The chain links TRBV5-1 to TRBJ1-3; TRBD1 matches at 9 bases. Germline V lookup: CDR1 SGHRS, CDR2 YFSETQ. The CDR3 runs 16 residues. V lost 4 bases and J lost 1; bases outside the gene matches: 6. The chain's CDR3 is CASSNGQGSSGNTIYF. The DNA of the CDR3 is TGCGCCAGCAGCAACGGACAGGGGAGTTCTGGAAACACCATATATTTT.

CDR3 DNA: TGTGCCAGCAGCTTAGAACGGGGAGGCACAGATACGCAGTATTTT. Protein: CASSLERGGTDTQYF. This chain connects TRBV7-2 to TRBJ2-3; D is perhaps TRBD2 (5 bases). Germline V gene sequence: CDR1 SGHTA, CDR2 FQGNSA. Trimming removed 1 base from V and 1 base from J, with 9 bases in between. The CDR3 length is 15 residues.

This clone came up many times. The sample holds other DNA sequences that translate to the same CDR3. The chain combines TRBV6-5 with TRBJ1-1; D possibly corresponds to TRBD1 (5 bases). CDR3 size: 13 residues. The germline V and J ends were trimmed by 5 bases and 1 base, with 8 bases remaining between them. Germline CDR1 and CDR2: MNHEY and SVGAGI. DNA of the CDR3: TGTGCCAGCAGTCTACAGGAGAACACTGAAGCTTTCTTT. It yields the protein CASSLQENTEAFF.

This chain joins TRBV24-1 and TRBJ2-1, with D maybe TRBD1 (6 bases). This CDR3 has 17 amino acids. Per germline, CDR1 KGHDR and CDR2 SFDVKD. V shed 4 bases and J shed 3 bases, with 18 bases lying between them. The CDR3 is CATSDSWTAQNYNEQFF. DNA for the CDR3: TGTGCCACCAGTGACTCATGGACAGCTCAAAACTACAATGAGCAGTTCTTC.

This chain connects TRBV9 to TRBJ2-1; TRBD2 matches at 8 bases. The CDR3 spans 15 residues. V gave up 2 bases and J gave up 7 bases; unmatched junction bases: 8. CDR1 and CDR2 from the germline V gene are SGDLS and YYNGEE. CDR3 bases: TGTGCCAGCAGCGTTCAAGGACTAGCCCTAAATGAGCAGTTCTTC. Translation: CASSVQGLALNEQFF.

The chain is built from TRBV5-5 and TRBJ2-7; the D gene is possibly TRBD2 (5 bases). Trimming removed 1 base at V and 3 bases at J, with 8 bases between. Per germline, CDR1 SGHKS and CDR2 YYEKEE (reference sequence). This CDR3 contains 13 residues. The CDR3 loop is CASSLTGDYEQYF. The CDR3 DNA follows: TGTGCCAGCAGCTTGACCGGGGACTACGAGCAGTACTTC.

The V gene is TRBV5-1, the J gene TRBJ2-3; D not certain. Deletions cut 3 bases from V and 0 bases from J, with 8 bases between. Germline CDR1 reads SGHRS; CDR2 reads YFSETQ. This CDR3 has 14 amino acids. CDR3 loop: CASSSLESTDTQYF. CDR3 nucleotides: TGCGCCAGCAGCTCCCTGGAGAGCACAGATACGCAGTATTTT.

CDR3 sequence: CASSSRDRAYNEQFF. CDR3 in DNA: TGTGCCAGCAGTTCCCGGGACAGGGCCTACAATGAGCAGTTCTTC. The gene calls are TRBV28 and TRBJ2-1, with 9 nucleotides matching TRBD1. CDR3 length: 15 residues. V shed 4 bases and J 2 bases; nucleotides not matched to a gene: 3. Germline CDR1 is MDHEN and CDR2 is SYDVKM.

V usage is TRBV5-4 and J usage is TRBJ2-3; TRBD2 aligns across 8 bases. The CDR3 extends over 14 amino acids. V lost 7 bases to trimming and J lost 1 base; unmatched junction nucleotides: 5. Germline CDR1 reads SGHNT; CDR2 reads YYREEE (reference sequence). CDR3 bases: TGTGCCAGCCGCACAGCGGGGGGCACAGATACGCAGTATTTT. Translated, it gives CASRTAGGTDTQYF.

The chain uses TRBV15 and TRBJ2-7, with 9 bases lining up with TRBD1. The CDR3 totals 17 residues. Germline V gene sequence: CDR1 LNHNV, CDR2 YYDKDF (reference sequence). Trimming removed 0 bases from V and 6 bases from J; junction bases left unmatched: 12. The CDR3 reads CATSREPLGQGLGEQYF. CDR3 nucleotides: TGTGCCACCAGCAGAGAGCCCTTGGGACAGGGCTTAGGCGAGCAGTACTTC.